This TCR beta chain was obtained from a study of blood T cell repertoires in COVID-19 (dated by TCRdb to 2020 to 2021). With respect to the entire study: Collaborator samples came from the United States, Italy and Spain and covered acute and convalescent phases of COVID-19. The samples were drawn from two sources: the first 160 participants of the ongoing ImmuneRACE study, and 1,200 or so subjects contributed by 6 global collaborators. HLA class I and class II types, where available, came from metadata supplied by the sample provider rather than from assay-based typing. The dataset comprised deeply sampled blood TCRbeta repertoires from subjects exposed to, actively infected with, or recovered from COVID-19. The prospective study material was composed of cDNA or gDNA derived from T cells, B-cell-depleted T cells, or PBMCs. A freely available public database, intended as a resource for researchers studying the immune response to SARS-CoV-2, is where the repertoires were released. A de-identified subject ID, COVID-19 status, age in years and sex were almost always included in the sample metadata.

Each collaborating institution followed its own protocols to collect whole blood in K2EDTA tubes. For TCRbeta analysis, collaborators shipped samples in one of three forms: frozen whole blood, isolated PBMCs, or DNA extracted from either of those sample types. Overall results and qualifications from the work: Clinical and demographic metadata were provided uncurated, with the amount varying by source and participant.

About this clone: The antigen it recognizes is unknown. No much larger clonotype is one base removed from it; base qualities were not supplied.

The trim is 5 bases for V and 5 bases for J, with a gap of 12 bases between the germline ends. In the germline V gene, CDR1 corresponds to SGHTA and CDR2 to FQGTGA. The CDR3 measures 13 amino acids from cysteine to phenylalanine. This entry keeps only the CDR3 DNA: 39 bases, framed from base 1. TCRbeta CDR3 regions were amplified from genomic DNA using the immunoSEQ Assay, a bias-controlled multiplex PCR. The published analysis was carried out like this. Within the assay, amplification of reference gene primers was used to estimate how many nucleated cells each sample contained. To quantify the absolute abundance of each unique TCRbeta CDR3 rearrangement, sequence reads were collapsed and filtered. For each sample, productive Simpson clonality was calculated as the square root of Simpson's diversity index across productive rearrangements. TCRdb obtained this table from immuneACCESS and retained in-frame rearrangements with V and J assigned. These tables miss some clones; where compared with another copy, unresolved V genes account for less than half of the shortfall, and the remainder is unexplained. D and trimming come from the DNA, and the V and J calls and clone size come from that table. Here the sample has some 100,000 clones; 85% to 95% occur a single time. Jointly, the top ten make up under 7.5% of the sample.

The chain is assembled from TRBV7-3 and TRBJ1-2, with an unclear D gene assignment. The source is a woman aged 55-75 years with active COVID-19. Sample: peripheral blood. The DNA sequence is TGTGCCAGCAGCCCCGGGATGGGATATGGCTACACCTTC. Translated, this is CASSPGMGYGYTF.